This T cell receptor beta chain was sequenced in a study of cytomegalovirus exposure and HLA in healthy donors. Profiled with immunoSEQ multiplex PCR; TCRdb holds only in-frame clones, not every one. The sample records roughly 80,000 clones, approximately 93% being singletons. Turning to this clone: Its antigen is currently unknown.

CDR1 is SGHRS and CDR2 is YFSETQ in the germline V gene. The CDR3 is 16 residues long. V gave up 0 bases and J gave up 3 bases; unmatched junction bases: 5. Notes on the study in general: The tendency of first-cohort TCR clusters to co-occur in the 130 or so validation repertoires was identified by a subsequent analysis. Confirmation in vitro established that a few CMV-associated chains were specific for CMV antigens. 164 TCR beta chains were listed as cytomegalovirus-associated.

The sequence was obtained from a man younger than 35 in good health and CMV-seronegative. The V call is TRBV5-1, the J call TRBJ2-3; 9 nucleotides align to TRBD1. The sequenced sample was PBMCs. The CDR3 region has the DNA TGCGCCAGCAGCTTGGGGGGGACAGGGAGGACAGATACGCAGTATTTT. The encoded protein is CASSLGGTGRTDTQYF.